This T cell receptor beta chain was profiled in a study of long-term antiretroviral therapy in people with HIV. Findings of the study overall: Dominant in the repertoire at all time points were clones expanded before ART.

Trimming removed 4 bases at V and 9 bases at J, with 16 bases between. CDR1 is MNHEY and CDR2 is SMNVEV in the germline V gene (reference sequence). The CDR3 covers 14 residues. Researchers ran immunoSEQ v3.0 at survey level. TCRdb keeps only in-frame clones here, not all; method: immunoSEQ multiplex PCR. The sample includes approximately 13,000 clones, around four fifths seen only once; the top ten take about 15%. As regards this clone: Its antigen is undetermined.

The chain is built from TRBV27 and TRBJ2-1; D gene ambiguous. The clonotype comes from a woman aged 40 to 50 with HIV. Specimen: unsorted PBMCs, collected 1.8 years before starting antiretroviral therapy. For the CDR3, the DNA is TGTGCCAGCAGTTGGGCGGTCGGTGCTGCTGAGCAGTTCTTC. Encoded protein: CASSWAVGAAEQFF.